These T cell receptor beta chains were read from a single sample in a study of T cells in Graves' hyperthyroidism and ophthalmopathy. TCRdb called the multiplex PCR reads again in MiXCR, with one record for every CDR3 protein. This table holds 300,000 to 400,000 distinct CDR3 sequences, approximately 15% found once. The sample was blood. The receptor set was obtained from a woman aged 25 to 39 with Graves' hyperthyroidism. CDR3s include the opening cysteine and the closing phenylalanine or tryptophan. Each record gives: V gene, D gene, J gene, clone size, CDR3 protein, CDR3 DNA. A D gene is named only where the DNA matches it firmly. Size values are once, few and many counts, or a class for expanded clones, and some rows have none.

TRBV27	NA	TRBJ1-5	many	CASSLSAGNQPQHF	TGTGCCAGCAGTTTGTCTGCGGGCAATCAGCCCCAGCATTTT
TRBV28	NA	TRBJ2-3	many	CASSLSDTQYF	TGTGCCAGCAGCTTATCAGATACGCAGTATTTT
TRBV20-1	TRBD2	TRBJ2-3	NA	CGARIGSSAGGTDTQYF	TGCGGTGCTCGGATCGGAAGCTCAGCGGGAGGAACAGATACGCAGTATTTT
TRBV20-1	TRBD1	TRBJ2-7	NA	CSATAGGSYEQYF	TGCAGTGCTACCGCAGGGGGCTCCTACGAGCAGTACTTC
TRBV29-1	NA	TRBJ1-3	NA	CSVENGVGNTIYF	TGCAGCGTTGAGAATGGGGTTGGAAACACCATATATTTT
TRBV4-1	TRBD2	TRBJ2-7	few	CASSQELAGYEQYF	TGCGCCAGCAGCCAAGAACTAGCGGGCTACGAGCAGTACTTC
TRBV30	NA	TRBJ2-7	few	CAWSRMQYEQYF	TGTGCCTGGAGTCGTATGCAATACGAGCAGTACTTC
TRBV3-1	NA	TRBJ1-2	NA	CASSQDQAINYGYTF	TGTGCCAGCAGCCAAGATCAGGCCATCAACTATGGCTACACCTTC
TRBV27	NA	TRBJ1-1	many	CASSASRIENTEAFF	TGTGCCAGCAGTGCCAGCAGGATTGAGAACACTGAAGCTTTCTTT
TRBV6-1	NA	TRBJ2-7	many	CASSEAAGQPYEQYF	TGTGCCAGCAGTGAAGCTGCAGGACAGCCCTACGAGCAGTACTTC
TRBV12-3/TRBV12-4	TRBD1	TRBJ1-1	many	CASSVQGYATEAFF	TGTGCCAGCAGTGTACAGGGGTATGCCACTGAAGCTTTCTTT
TRBV6-2/TRBV6-3	NA	TRBJ1-5	many	CASSPSSPTGEYSNQPQHF	TGTGCCAGCAGTCCCTCTTCACCTACAGGAGAATATAGCAATCAGCCCCAGCATTTT
TRBV18	TRBD2	TRBJ2-7	few	CASSPAGVGEQYF	TGTGCCAGCTCACCAGCGGGAGTCGGCGAGCAGTACTTC
TRBV6-2/TRBV6-3	TRBD2	TRBJ2-7	many	CASSLGTSFYEQYF	TGTGCCAGCAGCCTAGGGACTAGCTTTTACGAGCAGTACTTC
TRBV30	NA	TRBJ1-6	NA	CAWSVREASPLHF	TGTGCCTGGAGTGTACGGGAGGCTTCACCCCTCCACTTT
TRBV6-1	TRBD2	TRBJ2-5	many	CASSRFGEGLGRETQYF	TGTGCCAGCAGTCGGTTTGGGGAGGGGTTGGGGAGAGAGACCCAGTACTTC
TRBV6-1	NA	TRBJ2-1	many	CASSYTVLSSRNEQFF	TGTGCCAGCAGCTACACCGTTTTATCTAGCCGCAATGAGCAGTTCTTC
TRBV13	NA	TRBJ2-7	few	CASSPQTGQTYEQYF	TGTGCCAGCAGCCCCCAGACAGGACAGACCTACGAGCAGTACTTC
TRBV20-1	NA	TRBJ2-4	few	CSAIILGGGPNIQYF	TGCAGTGCTATAATCCTTGGGGGGGGGCCCAACATTCAGTACTTC
TRBV20-1	NA	TRBJ2-7	few	CSAPLYRDSYEQYF	TGCAGTGCTCCCCTATACAGGGACTCCTACGAGCAGTACTTC
TRBV9	NA	TRBJ2-5	few	CASSVDSVSETQYF	TGTGCCAGCAGCGTAGATAGTGTGTCGGAGACCCAGTACTTC
TRBV2	TRBD1	TRBJ1-2	many	CASSEILRDRHYGYTF	TGTGCCAGCAGTGAGATACTCCGGGACAGGCACTATGGCTACACCTTC
TRBV29-1	NA	TRBJ1-2	NA	CSVEDSPNNPGYTF	TGCAGCGTTGAAGATAGTCCGAACAACCCTGGCTACACCTTC
TRBV28	TRBD1	TRBJ1-4	NA	CASSSLFGTADEKLFF	TGTGCCAGCAGTTCCTTATTCGGGACAGCCGATGAAAAACTGTTTTTT
TRBV24-1	NA	TRBJ2-3	many	CATSDIPDRTSTDTQYF	TGTGCCACCAGTGATATCCCCGACAGGACCAGCACAGATACGCAGTATTTT
TRBV20-1	TRBD1	TRBJ1-4	NA	CSATSRRDSAEKLFF	TGCAGTGCCACTAGCAGGCGGGACAGTGCCGAAAAACTGTTTTTT
TRBV27	NA	TRBJ2-7	many	CASSFAQSYEQYF	TGTGCCAGCAGTTTTGCCCAGTCCTACGAGCAGTACTTC
TRBV7-9	NA	TRBJ1-1	many	CASSLGLGAGVTNTEAFF	TGTGCCAGCAGCTTAGGTTTAGGGGCCGGCGTGACCAACACTGAAGCTTTCTTT
TRBV20-1	NA	TRBJ1-2	NA	CSVLDRDTGSYGYTF	TGCAGTGTCCTTGACCGGGACACGGGGAGCTATGGCTACACCTTC
TRBV28	TRBD2	TRBJ2-1	many	CASRPGPGLADNEQFF	TGTGCCAGCAGGCCCGGACCGGGACTAGCGGATAATGAGCAGTTCTTC
TRBV6-1	NA	TRBJ1-2	few	CASSERRGYTF	TGTGCCAGCAGTGAACGGAGGGGCTACACCTTC
TRBV28	TRBD1	TRBJ1-1	many	CASSAEAGTGIMNTEAFF	TGTGCCAGCAGCGCCGAGGCCGGGACAGGGATAATGAACACTGAAGCTTTCTTT
TRBV12-3/TRBV12-4	TRBD2	TRBJ2-1	NA	CASSPSGRAPNEQFF	TGTGCCAGCAGCCCTAGCGGGAGGGCGCCCAATGAGCAGTTCTTC
TRBV29-1	NA	TRBJ2-3	few	CSVRPSGPDTQYF	TGCAGCGTTAGGCCGTCAGGTCCAGATACGCAGTATTTT
TRBV7-8	TRBD2	TRBJ2-1	many	CASSLELAGGTQFF	TGTGCCAGCAGCTTGGAACTAGCGGGAGGGACGCAGTTCTTC
TRBV5-1	TRBD1	TRBJ2-1	many	CASSFTGGTNNEQFF	TGCGCCAGCAGCTTTACAGGGGGAACTAACAATGAGCAGTTCTTC
TRBV11-1	NA	TRBJ2-4	NA	CTSSQGGDIQYF	TGTACCAGCAGCCAGGGGGGCGACATTCAGTACTTC
TRBV19	NA	TRBJ1-1	NA	CASSIGQSNTEAFF	TGTGCCAGTAGTATCGGACAGTCGAACACTGAAGCTTTCTTT
TRBV20-1	TRBD2	TRBJ2-7	many	CSARLAWDYYEQYF	TGCAGTGCTCGACTAGCTTGGGATTATTACGAGCAGTACTTC
TRBV9	NA	TRBJ2-7	many	CASTPEGRLNEQYF	TGTGCCAGCACCCCCGAGGGCCGGTTAAACGAGCAGTACTTC
TRBV5-5	NA	TRBJ1-1	many	CASGIGLRDTEAFF	TGTGCCAGCGGAATAGGGTTACGGGACACTGAAGCTTTCTTT
TRBV7-6	TRBD2	TRBJ2-2	NA	CASSLGLAGSAGELFF	TGTGCCAGCAGCCTGGGGCTAGCGGGATCGGCCGGGGAGCTGTTTTTT
TRBV4-1	NA	TRBJ1-5	NA	CASSQEPGYQPQHF	TGCGCCAGCAGCCAAGAACCGGGGTACCAGCCCCAGCATTTT
TRBV9	NA	TRBJ1-1	many	CASSVDEGTNTEAFF	TGTGCCAGCAGCGTAGACGAGGGAACAAACACTGAAGCTTTCTTT
TRBV7-2	NA	TRBJ1-1	NA	CASSLHRDTEAFF	TGTGCCAGCAGCCTCCACAGGGACACTGAAGCTTTCTTT
TRBV5-1	NA	TRBJ1-1	many	CASSYGVGASPNTEAFF	TGCGCCAGCAGCTACGGGGTGGGGGCCTCCCCGAACACTGAAGCTTTCTTT
TRBV19	TRBD1	TRBJ1-2	few	CASSTGTGVRGYTF	TGTGCCAGTAGTACCGGGACAGGGGTCCGAGGCTACACCTTC
TRBV2	NA	TRBJ2-7	many	CASSVREQYF	TGTGCCAGCAGTGTTCGCGAGCAGTACTTC
TRBV7-9	TRBD1	TRBJ1-5	many	CASSGTRGLSNQPQHF	TGTGCCAGCAGCGGAACCAGGGGGCTGAGCAATCAGCCCCAGCATTTT
TRBV6-2/TRBV6-3	TRBD1	TRBJ1-5	many	CASSYSFNRGLGNQPQHF	TGTGCCAGCAGTTACTCCTTTAACAGGGGGCTTGGCAATCAGCCCCAGCATTTT
TRBV11-2	NA	TRBJ1-5	many	CASSSLGSQPQHF	TGTGCCAGCAGCTCATTGGGGTCGCAGCCCCAGCATTTT
TRBV20-1	NA	TRBJ2-2	few	CSAHGGNRPGELFF	TGCAGTGCCCATGGCGGGAATCGTCCCGGGGAGCTGTTTTTT